This T cell receptor (beta chain) was captured in a study of blood T cells in healthy people across ages. On the study more broadly: Template switching caught about one barcoded beta molecule for each two T cells.

The CDR3 has 14 residues. Trimming took 0 bases from V and 5 from J, leaving 7 bases between them. CDR1 SGHTA and CDR2 FQGNSA come from the germline V gene. A sample-barcoded 5' primer and a J-beta primer mix were used in a second PCR of roughly 7 to 11 cycles. From each sample, at least 3 million paired-end reads containing CDR3 were obtained. A single record per CDR3 protein comes from TCRdb applying MiXCR to the 5' RACE reads. The sample lists approximately 670,000 distinct CDR3 sequences, roughly 41% occurring once. Material: blood. The genes are TRBV7-2 and TRBJ1-4; D is uncertain. The sequence was obtained from an elderly man in good health. In DNA, the CDR3 is TGTGCCAGCAGCTTAGCCAGGTCGAATGAAAAACTGTTTTTT. Protein product: CASSLARSNEKLFF.